This is a list of T cell receptor beta chains from one sample in a study of blood T cell repertoires in COVID-19. Profiled with immunoSEQ multiplex PCR; TCRdb holds only in-frame clones, not every one. The sample lists some 150,000 clones; roughly 91% were seen once. The sequenced sample was peripheral blood. The receptors were sampled from a man aged 55 to 70 with active or convalescent COVID-19. The CDR3 runs from the conserved cysteine through the conserved F or W. Each record gives: clone size, V gene, J gene, D gene, CDR3 protein, CDR3 DNA. D genes are given only for firm matches. Clone sizes are given selectively: once, few, many, or a class where the clone is expanded.

abundance: .
v_gene: TRBV30
j_gene: TRBJ1-6
d_gene: .
CDR3aa: CAWETGGSPSPLHF
CDR3nt: TGTGCCTGGGAAACAGGCGGATCTCCTTCACCCCTCCACTTT

abundance: .
v_gene: TRBV7-2
j_gene: TRBJ2-5
d_gene: .
CDR3aa: CASSPRGAIQETQYF
CDR3nt: TGTGCCAGCAGCCCCCGGGGGGCAATCCAAGAGACCCAGTACTTC

abundance: .
v_gene: TRBV12-3/TRBV12-4
j_gene: TRBJ1-2
d_gene: TRBD1
CDR3aa: CASRRTGTDGYTF
CDR3nt: TGTGCCAGCAGACGGACAGGGACGGATGGCTACACCTTC

abundance: .
v_gene: TRBV5-1
j_gene: TRBJ2-1
d_gene: TRBD2
CDR3aa: CASSLEASGPYNEQFF
CDR3nt: TGCGCCAGCAGCTTGGAGGCTAGCGGGCCCTACAATGAGCAGTTCTTC

abundance: .
v_gene: TRBV29-1
j_gene: TRBJ1-5
d_gene: .
CDR3aa: CSVGEAQPQHF
CDR3nt: TGCAGCGTTGGAGAAGCTCAGCCCCAGCATTTT

abundance: .
v_gene: TRBV24-1
j_gene: TRBJ1-4
d_gene: .
CDR3aa: CDCQGNEKLFF
CDR3nt: TGTGACTGCCAGGGGAATGAAAAACTGTTTTTT

abundance: .
v_gene: TRBV24-1
j_gene: TRBJ2-7
d_gene: .
CDR3aa: CATSQQGTREQYF
CDR3nt: TGTGCCACCTCCCAACAGGGCACGAGGGAGCAGTACTTC

abundance: few
v_gene: TRBV7-8
j_gene: TRBJ2-5
d_gene: .
CDR3aa: CASSLAGEGKTQYF
CDR3nt: TGTGCCAGCAGCTTAGCAGGGGAAGGAAAGACCCAGTACTTC

abundance: .
v_gene: TRBV4-3
j_gene: TRBJ2-2
d_gene: TRBD2
CDR3aa: CASSQGRAGGLTGELFF
CDR3nt: TGCGCCAGCAGCCAAGGACGAGCGGGGGGGCTCACCGGGGAGCTGTTTTTT

abundance: .
v_gene: TRBV5-1
j_gene: TRBJ2-1
d_gene: TRBD2
CDR3aa: CASSLETSGGAEQFF
CDR3nt: TGCGCCAGCAGCTTGGAGACTAGCGGGGGGGCCGAGCAGTTCTTC

abundance: .
v_gene: TRBV6-5
j_gene: TRBJ1-1
d_gene: TRBD1
CDR3aa: CASIRSTGMNTEAFF
CDR3nt: TGTGCCAGCATACGCTCGACAGGGATGAACACTGAAGCTTTCTTT

abundance: once
v_gene: TRBV18
j_gene: TRBJ1-2
d_gene: .
CDR3aa: CASSPPGRDDGGYTF
CDR3nt: TGTGCCAGCTCACCACCGGGCCGGGATGACGGTGGCTACACCTTC

abundance: .
v_gene: TRBV24-1
j_gene: TRBJ2-7
d_gene: .
CDR3aa: CATPIFYEQYF
CDR3nt: TGTGCCACCCCCATTTTCTACGAGCAGTACTTC

abundance: .
v_gene: TRBV5-4
j_gene: TRBJ1-2
d_gene: .
CDR3aa: CASSLNRADGYTF
CDR3nt: TGTGCCAGCAGCTTAAACAGGGCTGACGGCTACACCTTC

abundance: .
v_gene: TRBV27
j_gene: TRBJ2-7
d_gene: TRBD1
CDR3aa: CASSLQGDIYEQYF
CDR3nt: TGTGCCAGCAGTTTGCAGGGGGATATTTACGAGCAGTACTTC